A few counts support the clone carrying this TCR beta chain. Antigen: not known. This record comes from a study of identical twins. All donors were healthy Caucasians. The CDR3 contains 17 residues. V was clipped by 4 bases and J by 4 bases; unmatched bases: 8. Germline V gene sequence: CDR1 SGHVS, CDR2 FQNEAQ. Study conclusions and caveats: The study drew conclusions from cross-sectional statistical analysis, not from following the same donors. Out-of-frame alpha sequences common to twins were enriched for low generation probability.

MiXCR, run by TCRdb on the 5' RACE reads, gives a single entry per CDR3 protein. This table has fewer than 650,000 distinct CDR3 sequences, nearly 10% appearing once. These same records also appear under a second study, on yellow fever vaccine responses in identical twins. That study reports: A vaccine T cell response that seemed partly convergent and partly personalized was reported in twins.

V gene TRBV7-8 combines with J gene TRBJ2-1; 12 bases are shared with TRBD2. The sequenced sample was PBMCs. The sequence was obtained from a woman aged 18-29 years in good health. CDR3 sequence reads: CASSSSTGLAGYNEQFF. CDR3 in DNA: TGTGCCAGCAGCTCCTCCACGGGACTAGCGGGTTACAATGAGCAGTTCTTC.